A single sample gave rise to the 5 T cell receptor beta chains below, sequenced in a study of OX40 agonist ivuxolimab in advanced cancers. Data came from immunoSEQ multiplex PCR; TCRdb stores just in-frame clones and leaves some out. The table lists under 75,000 clones, roughly 87% of them singletons. The input for sequencing was CD4+ or CD8+ T cells sorted from blood, taken in a trial of the OX40 agonist ivuxolimab. These receptors were collected from an adult with an advanced solid tumor such as melanoma, head and neck, liver or kidney cancer.

This clone has only one observation. The chain joins TRBV4-1 to TRBJ2-2; 8 positions agree with TRBD2. From germline, CDR1 is MGHRA and CDR2 YSYEKL. The CDR3 is 15 amino acids. After removal of 4 bases from V and 3 bases from J, the junction contained 4 bases not matched to a gene. The CDR3 reads CASSPGGAHTGELFF. CDR3 DNA sequence: TGCGCCAGCAGCCCGGGGGGGGCGCACACCGGGGAGCTGTTTTTT.

The chain employs TRBV6-1 and TRBJ1-2; possibly TRBD1 for D (5 bases). This CDR3 contains 15 residues. The V end was cut by 8 bases, the J end by 4 bases, with 20 bases between. CDR1 and CDR2 from the germline V gene are MNHNS and SASEGT. This CDR3 reads CASSHEGRAGYGYTF. CDR3 coding DNA: TGTGCCAGCTCGCACGAGGGGCGAGCGGGCTATGGCTACACCTTC.

This chain links TRBV19 with TRBJ1-1; D unclear. This CDR3 has 12 residues. Per the germline V gene, CDR1 is LNHDA and CDR2 is SQIVND (reference sequence). The germline V and J ends were trimmed by 6 bases and 5 bases, with 10 bases remaining between them. As DNA, the CDR3 is TGTGCCAGTAGACACGGGAAGACTGAAGCTTTCTTT. It yields the protein CASRHGKTEAFF.

The table lists this clone with a count of one. The chain carries TRBV9 and TRBJ2-1, with 11 bases that match TRBD1. The CDR3 is 16 residues long. Germline CDR1 reads SGDLS; CDR2 reads YYNGEE. Trimming at V came to 4 bases and at J to 7 bases, leaving 10 bases not matched to a gene. CDR3 in amino acids: CASSPEGTGGYNEQFF. The CDR3 nucleotides read TGTGCCAGCAGCCCAGAAGGGACAGGGGGTTATAATGAGCAGTTCTTC.

This clone appeared a single time. The gene calls are TRBV5-4 and TRBJ2-3; 14 bases are shared with TRBD2. The CDR3 runs to 18 residues. The germline gives CDR1 SGHNT, CDR2 YYREEE (reference sequence). The V and J ends lost 8 bases and 3 bases, in that order; junction bases with no gene match: 14. The CDR3 DNA follows: TGTGCCAGTTCTCAGGGGACTAGCGGGAGCCATTTGACAGATACGCAGTATTTT. This codes for CASSQGTSGSHLTDTQYF.